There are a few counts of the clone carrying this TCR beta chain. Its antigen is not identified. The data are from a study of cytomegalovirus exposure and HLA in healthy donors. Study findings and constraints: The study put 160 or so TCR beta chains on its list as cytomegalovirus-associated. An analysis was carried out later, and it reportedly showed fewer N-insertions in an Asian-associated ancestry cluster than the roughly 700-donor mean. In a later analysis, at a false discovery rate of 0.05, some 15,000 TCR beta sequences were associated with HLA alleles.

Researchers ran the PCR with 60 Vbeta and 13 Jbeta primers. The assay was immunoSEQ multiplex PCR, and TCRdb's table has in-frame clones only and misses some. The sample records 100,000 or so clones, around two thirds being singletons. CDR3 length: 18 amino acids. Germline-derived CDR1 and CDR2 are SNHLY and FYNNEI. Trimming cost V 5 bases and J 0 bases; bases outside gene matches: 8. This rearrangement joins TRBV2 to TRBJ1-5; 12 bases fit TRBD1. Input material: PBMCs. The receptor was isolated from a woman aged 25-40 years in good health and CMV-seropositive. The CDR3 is CASSPGQGAGNSNQPQHF. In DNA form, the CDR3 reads TGTGCCAGCAGTCCGGGACAGGGGGCCGGGAATAGCAATCAGCCCCAGCATTTT.